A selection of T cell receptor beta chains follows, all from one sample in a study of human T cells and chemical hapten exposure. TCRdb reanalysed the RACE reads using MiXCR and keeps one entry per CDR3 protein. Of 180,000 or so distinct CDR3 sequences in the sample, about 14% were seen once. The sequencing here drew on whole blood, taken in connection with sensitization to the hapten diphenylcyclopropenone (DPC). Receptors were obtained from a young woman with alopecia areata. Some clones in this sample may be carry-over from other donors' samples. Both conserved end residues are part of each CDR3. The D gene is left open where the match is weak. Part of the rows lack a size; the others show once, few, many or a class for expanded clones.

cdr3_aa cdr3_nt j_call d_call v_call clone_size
CASSSAGLQETQYF TGTGCCAGCAGCTCAGCTGGACTACAAGAGACCCAGTACTTC TRBJ2-5 NA TRBV11-1 few
CASSEDRFYGYTF TGTGCCAGCAGTGAGGACAGGTTTTATGGCTACACCTTC TRBJ1-2 TRBD1 TRBV2 NA
CSARDPSGVIGEQYF TGCAGTGCTAGAGATCCCTCAGGGGTTATCGGCGAGCAGTACTTC TRBJ2-7 NA TRBV20-1 NA
CASSLRTRETQYF TGCGCCAGCAGCTTGAGGACGAGGGAGACCCAGTACTTC TRBJ2-5 NA TRBV5-1 many
CATSRGDRDYGYTF TGTGCCACCAGCAGAGGTGACAGGGATTATGGCTACACCTTC TRBJ1-2 TRBD1 TRBV15 NA
CASSLAQGSNSPLHF TGTGCCAGCAGCTTAGCACAGGGTTCGAACTCACCCCTCCACTTT TRBJ1-6 NA TRBV7-2 NA
CASSPTSSREAFF TGTGCCAGCAGTCCGACGTCTTCCCGGGAAGCTTTCTTT TRBJ1-1 NA TRBV28 NA
CASSSPDTEYNEQFF TGTGCCAGCAGTTCACCGGACACGGAGTACAATGAGCAGTTCTTC TRBJ2-1 NA TRBV12-3/TRBV12-4 few
CASTPIAGGSYEQYF TGTGCCAGCACCCCCATAGCGGGGGGCTCCTACGAGCAGTACTTC TRBJ2-7 TRBD2 TRBV7-2 NA
CASSSLSAPLGNTGELFF TGTGCCAGCAGTTCGTTATCGGCCCCACTGGGGAACACCGGGGAGCTGTTTTTT TRBJ2-2 NA TRBV12-3/TRBV12-4 few
CASSSGTGGGQILAKNIQYF TGTGCCAGCAGCTCAGGGACAGGGGGCGGACAAATCCTAGCCAAAAACATTCAGTACTTC TRBJ2-4 TRBD1 TRBV5-4 few
CASSQEGQGFNQPQHF TGTGCCAGCAGCCAAGAGGGGCAGGGTTTCAATCAGCCCCAGCATTTT TRBJ1-5 NA TRBV4-2 NA
CATTIRHNYTF TGTGCCACGACCATCCGGCACAACTACACCTTC TRBJ1-2 NA TRBV6-1 few
CSAQTSGRAGYNEQFF TGCAGTGCTCAGACTAGCGGGAGGGCCGGGTACAATGAGCAGTTCTTC TRBJ2-1 TRBD2 TRBV20-1 NA
CASSQTRGETQYF TGCGCCAGCAGCCAAACTCGGGGAGAGACCCAGTACTTC TRBJ2-5 NA TRBV4-1 many
CASSVAGSYNEQFF TGTGCCAGCAGTGTAGCGGGCTCCTACAATGAGCAGTTCTTC TRBJ2-1 TRBD2 TRBV11-2 many
CASSHLLPGLANTGELFF TGCGCCAGCAGCCATCTACTTCCGGGACTAGCGAACACCGGGGAGCTGTTTTTT TRBJ2-2 TRBD2 TRBV4-1 NA
CASSLPAANNSPLHF TGCGCCAGCAGCTTGCCGGCAGCAAATAATTCACCCCTCCACTTT TRBJ1-6 NA TRBV5-1 few
CASSPIRDGEQYF TGTGCCAGCTCACCAATCCGGGATGGGGAGCAGTACTTC TRBJ2-7 NA TRBV18 NA
CASSIRTGADGYTF TGTGCCAGCAGCATCCGGACTGGGGCTGACGGCTACACCTTC TRBJ1-2 NA TRBV16 many
CASSPRDRGDDYGYTF TGCGCCAGCAGCCCCCGGGACAGGGGCGATGACTATGGCTACACCTTC TRBJ1-2 TRBD1 TRBV5-1 NA
CASRGNTDTQYF TGTGCCTCACGGGGGAACACAGATACGCAGTATTTT TRBJ2-3 NA TRBV12-3/TRBV12-4 NA
CASSSRTSADTQYF TGTGCCAGCAGCTCCCGGACTAGCGCAGATACGCAGTATTTT TRBJ2-3 TRBD2 TRBV7-9 NA
CASSVLASTDTQYF TGTGCCAGCAGTGTACTCGCTAGCACAGATACGCAGTATTTT TRBJ2-3 NA TRBV6-1 NA
CASSIGEYSNQPQHF TGTGCCAGTAGTATAGGTGAATATAGCAATCAGCCCCAGCATTTT TRBJ1-5 NA TRBV19 many
CASRNTGAEGYTF TGTGCCAGCAGGAACACAGGGGCGGAAGGCTACACCTTC TRBJ1-2 TRBD1 TRBV12-3/TRBV12-4 many
CSATSTDQPQHF TGCAGTGCCACTTCGACAGATCAGCCCCAGCATTTT TRBJ1-5 NA TRBV20-1 NA
CASRPTSGGPYEQYF TGTGCCAGCAGGCCGACTAGCGGGGGGCCCTACGAGCAGTACTTC TRBJ2-7 TRBD2 TRBV2 few
CASSEVFRGSSYNSPLHF TGTGCCAGCAGTGAGGTGTTCAGGGGAAGCTCCTATAATTCACCCCTCCACTTT TRBJ1-6 NA TRBV2 NA
CASSETYEQYF TGTGCCAGCAGTGAAACGTACGAGCAGTACTTC TRBJ2-7 NA TRBV2 NA
CASRPKAKSAKLSNQPQHF TGTGCCAGCAGGCCTAAGGCCAAATCAGCGAAACTTAGCAATCAGCCCCAGCATTTT TRBJ1-5 NA TRBV6-2/TRBV6-3 few
CASSSPARYEQYF TGTGCCAGCAGTTCTCCCGCCCGATACGAGCAGTACTTC TRBJ2-7 NA TRBV28 many
CASSFSGSNTEAFF TGTGCCAGCAGTTTCTCCGGCTCGAACACTGAAGCTTTCTTT TRBJ1-1 NA TRBV27 NA
CSARTGTANTEAFF TGCAGTGCTAGGACGGGAACAGCTAACACTGAAGCTTTCTTT TRBJ1-1 NA TRBV20-1 few
CSVEDPESNYGYTF TGCAGCGTTGAAGATCCCGAATCTAACTATGGCTACACCTTC TRBJ1-2 NA TRBV29-1 NA
CASSSRRDRNYGYTF TGTGCCAGCAGCTCCCGCCGGGACAGAAACTATGGCTACACCTTC TRBJ1-2 TRBD1 TRBV7-2 many
CARTQRKTQYF TGTGCCAGGACCCAGAGGAAGACCCAGTACTTC TRBJ2-5 NA TRBV6-5 few
CASSLATGPTLYEQYF TGTGCCAGCAGCTTAGCGACGGGCCCTACGCTCTACGAGCAGTACTTC TRBJ2-7 NA TRBV11-2 many
CSPPEGQGALLNANTGELFF TGCAGCCCACCCGAAGGACAGGGGGCGCTCCTTAACGCGAACACCGGGGAGCTGTTTTTT TRBJ2-2 TRBD1 TRBV29-1 NA
CSAQTGSYNEQFF TGCAGCGCCCAGACAGGGTCCTACAATGAGCAGTTCTTC TRBJ2-1 TRBD1 TRBV29-1 NA
CSVLDSWDQPQHF TGCAGCGTGCTGGACAGTTGGGATCAGCCCCAGCATTTT TRBJ1-5 NA TRBV29-1 NA